This T cell receptor (beta chain) was recovered during a study of T cells in Graves' hyperthyroidism and ophthalmopathy (dated by TCRdb to between 2019 and 2020). Turning to the overall study: Peripheral blood was sampled at the time of initial diagnosis, prior to any treatment. To identify TCR V-J signatures that set the groups apart, the researchers used a discovery cohort of about a hundred patients, made up of roughly 45 with Graves' ophthalmopathy and approximately 57 with stable Graves' hyperthyroidism. Whether ophthalmopathy could be predicted prospectively was tested in an independent validation cohort made up of 18 to 20 hyperthyroidism patients plus 17 patients who later progressed to ophthalmopathy. The 85 to 100 discovery patients were randomly split 7:3 into training and test sets. Thyroid tissue and blood T-cell repertoires from roughly 6 Graves' hyperthyroidism patients were also compared in the study. After sampling, hyperthyroidism patients received methimazole starting at 30 mg daily, and ophthalmopathy patients received high-dose intravenous methylprednisolone. The paper describes TCR Vbeta CDR3 sequencing of 135 peripheral blood samples, made up of 43 ophthalmopathy patients, 70 to 80 hyperthyroidism patients and roughly 17 progressor patients.

From the germline V gene, CDR1 is SGDLS and CDR2 is YYNGEE. Its CDR3 holds 13 amino acids, cysteine through phenylalanine. Only the CDR3 DNA stays, 39 bases, in frame from base 1. Unmatched junction bases come to 6, with V trimmed by 4 bases and J by 8 bases. Ophthalmopathy patients had moderately to severely active disease, Clinical Activity Score of at least 3, NOSPECS grade of at least 4, and duration under 3 months. Any patient with an uncontrolled infection, another autoimmune disease, pregnancy or lactation was excluded. Diagnoses were based on clinical symptoms, serum thyroxine and TRAb, thyroid ultrasound and orbital computed tomography. PBMCs were separated from about 10 ml of fresh peripheral blood using Ficoll-Paque density gradient centrifugation. Total RNA was extracted using Trizol reagent, and RNA quality was assessed on an Agilent 2100 Bioanalyzer. The full study reports these points: In cross-validation, a model built on a 13 V-J signature told ophthalmopathy apart from stable hyperthyroidism with 87.88% sensitivity and roughly 83% specificity, and in testing the same model reached 80%/75%. In validation, the model predicted progression to ophthalmopathy a median of 6.5 months before onset, with 65% to 71% sensitivity and around 76% specificity. Blood samples also contained most of the expanded thyroid clonotypes (frequency above 0.001), which suggests that blood repertoires may reflect thyroid immune responses. No statistical method was used to fix the sample size in advance, and group allocation was not hidden from the investigators.

Remarks on this clonotype: Its antigen is still unknown. Base qualities are not recorded, but no much larger clone differs from it by a single base.

TCR beta CDR3 regions were amplified from RNA transcripts. For the first round of RT-PCR on the TCR CDR3, the HTBI primer set was used together with the Qiagen OneStep RT-PCR kit. Libraries were constructed in a second round of multiplex PCR, after which size selection and purification were performed. Libraries were sequenced paired-end with 100 bp reads on an Illumina HiSeq2000. From the authors' description of their analysis: SOAPnuke was used to process the raw data, throwing out any read that contained adapters or uncalled bases, had a mean Phred below 15, or lacked an exact constant-primer or identifier match. COPE v1.2.5 was used to merge the high-quality paired reads, and each unique nucleotide sequence was defined as a clonotype. Clonotypes were aligned to IMGT TRBV, TRBD and TRBJ reference segments using MiTCR v1.1. Only V-J combinations with frequency above 0.0001, covering 99% to 99.2% of repertoires, were analysed. The TCS score was defined as F50 (clonal expansion) divided by E x V (chaos), with BLOSUM62-based TCRdist calculated between CDR3 peptides within each V-J. Welch's t-statistics and random forest reduced roughly 530 V-J features to around 14, which were used in a naive Bayes classifier (R e1071). In TCRdb, the public reads were trimmed at Q25 with fastp and aligned with MiXCR, with productive beta chains retained. Duplicate CDR3 protein sequences are folded into a single record with the most common DNA and genes. It is TCRdb's table, rather than the study itself, that gives the V and J calls and clone size. This sample gives about 400,000 distinct CDR3 sequences in total; around an eighth of them show up just once. 28% of the sample comes from the top ten.

Input material: blood. The chain is made from TRBV9 and TRBJ2-1, and TRBD1 matches 7 of the central bases. This receptor was obtained from a man aged 45-65 years with Graves' ophthalmopathy. DNA sequence: TGTGCCAGCAGCTCAGGGGGTGGGGATGAGCAGTTCTTC. This encodes CASSSGGGDEQFF.